The 12 T cell receptor beta chains listed next were all sequenced from one sample in a study of blood T cell repertoires in COVID-19. Assay: immunoSEQ multiplex PCR; the TCRdb copy retains only in-frame clones and omits some. The table includes about 24,000 clones, roughly 89% detected once. Material for sequencing was peripheral blood. All receptors come from a human donor in a cohort sampled during active COVID-19.

The V call is TRBV3-1 (or the pseudogene TRBV3-2), the J call TRBJ2-1, with D maybe TRBD2 (6 bases). There are 17 residues in the CDR3. Looked up from germline, CDR1 is LGHDT and CDR2 is YNNKEL (reference sequence). The V gene lost 0 bases and the J gene lost 2 bases, with 14 bases spanning the gap. The CDR3 sequence is CASSQELATAPYNEQFF. For the CDR3, the DNA is TGTGCCAGCAGCCAAGAACTAGCAACGGCCCCCTACAATGAGCAGTTCTTC.

The chain uses TRBV6-1 and TRBJ2-6; D not certain. The CDR3 contains 17 residues. V was clipped by 4 bases and J by 0 bases, with 13 bases between them. Germline CDR1 reads MNHNS; CDR2 reads SASEGT. The CDR3 nucleotides are TGTGCCAGCAGTGTTAACTCACCCCTCTCTGGGGCCAACGTCCTGACTTTC. This codes for CASSVNSPLSGANVLTF.

This clone was seen just once. The CDR3 is CATGTGLGQPQHF. The CDR3 nucleotides read TGCGCCACCGGGACAGGGTTAGGTCAGCCCCAGCATTTT. The chain is built from TRBV10-2 and TRBJ1-5, with 9 bases that match TRBD1. There are 13 residues in the CDR3. The V and J ends lost 10 bases and 6 bases, in that order; junction bases with no gene match: 7. Germline lookup yields CDR1 WSHSY and CDR2 SAAADI.

The genes are TRBV7-2 and TRBJ2-5; TRBD2 is a possible D gene (5 bases). The germline gives CDR1 SGHTA, CDR2 FQGNSA. Trimming removed 4 bases at V and 5 bases at J, with 11 bases between. The CDR3 extends over 13 amino acids. DNA of the CDR3: TGTGCCAGCAGCTACGGGGTAAGGGAGACCCAGTACTTC. Translation gives CASSYGVRETQYF.

This sequence joins TRBV4-2 and TRBJ2-3; 8 bases fit TRBD2. CDR1 and CDR2 from the germline V gene are LGHNA and YNFKEQ. This CDR3 contains 15 residues. Trimming took 3 bases from V and 6 from J; bases not matched to a gene: 8. Here the CDR3 reads CASSHASGGRDTQYF. In DNA, the CDR3 is TGTGCCAGCAGCCACGCATCGGGAGGGAGGGATACGCAGTATTTT.

The V call is TRBV19, the J call TRBJ1-2, with D tentatively TRBD1 (6 bases). Trimming cost V 10 bases and J 2 bases, with 20 bases left between them. Germline lookup yields CDR1 LNHDA and CDR2 SQIVND (reference sequence). The CDR3 has 15 amino acids. The CDR3 sequence: CATLWQGTPNYGYTF. As DNA, the CDR3 is TGTGCCACCCTTTGGCAGGGGACCCCAAACTATGGCTACACCTTC.

This rearrangement joins TRBV6-5 to TRBJ1-1, with 8 bases lining up with TRBD1. The V and J ends lost 6 bases and 1 base, in that order; junction bases with no gene match: 1. CDR1 and CDR2 from the germline V gene are MNHEY and SVGAGI. This CDR3 region has 13 residues. CDR3 residues: CASRDRANTEAFF. Here the CDR3 DNA reads TGTGCCAGCAGGGACAGGGCGAACACTGAAGCTTTCTTT.

The V gene is TRBV4-3, the J gene TRBJ1-5; 10 bases match TRBD1. The CDR3 extends over 14 amino acids. V lost 4 bases, J lost 5 bases, and 2 bases stayed unmatched. Germline lookup yields CDR1 LGHNA and CDR2 YSLEER. CDR3 loop: CASSRDRGYQPQHF. The CDR3 DNA is TGCGCCAGCAGCCGGGACAGGGGATATCAGCCCCAGCATTTT.

As regards this clone: Other DNA sequences from this sample encode an identical CDR3 as well. V usage is TRBV6-5 and J usage is TRBJ1-1; D is possibly TRBD1 (6 bases). V lost 7 bases, J lost 5 bases, and 14 bases lay in between. The CDR3 totals 13 residues. Germline loops: CDR1 MNHEY, CDR2 SVGAGI. In DNA form, the CDR3 reads TGTGCCAGCAACCGGGGGGCGAATACTGAAGCTTTCTTT. It is translated as CASNRGANTEAFF.

The V and J genes are TRBV30 and TRBJ2-7, with 10 bases identical to TRBD1. The CDR3 covers 14 residues. Germline values: CDR1 GTSNPN, CDR2 SVGIG (reference sequence). V lost 3 bases, J lost 4 bases, and 6 bases stayed unmatched. CDR3 residues: CAWRRTGGRYEQYF. CDR3 nucleotide sequence: TGTGCCTGGAGGAGGACAGGGGGTCGGTACGAGCAGTACTTC.

The rearrangement links TRBV30 to TRBJ1-2, with 7 bases fitting TRBD1. The CDR3 runs 13 residues. Germline CDR1 and CDR2: GTSNPN and SVGIG (reference sequence). After removal of 5 bases from V and 6 bases from J, the junction contained 9 bases not matched to a gene. This CDR3 reads CAWDKGAADGYTF. The CDR3 DNA is TGTGCCTGGGATAAGGGGGCCGCGGATGGCTACACCTTC.

The V call is TRBV3-1 (or the pseudogene TRBV3-2), the J call TRBJ2-7, with 13 bases identical to TRBD2. V lost 1 base, J lost 5 bases, and 5 bases stayed unmatched. From germline, CDR1 is LGHDT and CDR2 YNNKEL (reference sequence). The CDR3 is 16 residues long. The CDR3: CASSQATSGGSHEQYF. For the CDR3, the DNA is TGTGCCAGCAGCCAAGCGACTAGCGGGGGGTCCCACGAGCAGTACTTC.